What follows are 25 T cell receptor beta chains derived from one specimen sequenced in a study of CD8 T cells in Susac syndrome. RNA, at about 0.45 to 1 ug, was reverse transcribed with random hexamers. TCRdb re-derived calls from the immunoSEQ multiplex PCR reads in MiXCR, one entry per CDR3 protein. The data show fewer than 350,000 distinct CDR3 sequences, approximately 90% seen once. The sequenced sample consisted of CD4+ T cells from PBMCs. These receptors were taken from a human donor with multiple sclerosis.

The V and J genes are TRBV12-3 or TRBV12-4 and TRBJ1-2; D is uncertain. V lost 3 bases and J 4 bases, leaving 3 bases between the germline ends. The CDR3 is 11 residues long. CDR3 amino acids: CASSFLYGYTF. The CDR3 DNA is TGTGCCAGCAGTTTCCTCTATGGCTACACCTTC.

The genes are TRBV2 and TRBJ1-4, with 9 bases fitting TRBD1. V was clipped by 6 bases and J by 3 bases; unmatched bases: 14. The CDR3 spans 18 residues. Germline V gene sequence: CDR1 SNHLY, CDR2 FYNNEI. The CDR3 reads CASRHTAGTGLSNEKLFF. The CDR3 DNA is TGTGCCAGCAGACATACCGCCGGGACAGGGCTGTCTAATGAAAAACTGTTTTTT. Looking up the rest from reference TRBV2 and TRBJ1-4 gives the full variable domain: EPEVTQTPSHQVTQMGQEVILRCVPISNHLYFYWYRQILGQKVEFLVSFYNNEISEKSEIFDDQFSVERPDGSNFTLKIRSTKLEDSAMYFCASRHTAGTGLSNEKLFFGSGTQLSVL.

The chain links TRBV12-3 or TRBV12-4 to TRBJ1-2, with 7 bases matching TRBD1. V gave up 5 bases and J gave up 5 bases; unmatched junction bases: 8. CDR3 size: 14 residues. CDR3 sequence reads: CASSPQGFAYGYTF. The CDR3 nucleotides read TGTGCCAGCAGTCCACAGGGGTTCGCGTATGGCTACACCTTC.

The rearrangement links TRBV20-1 to TRBJ2-7, with D possibly matching TRBD1 (6 bases). The CDR3 has 16 amino acids. Trimming removed 3 bases from V and 3 bases from J, with 21 bases in between. The germline gives CDR1 DFQATT, CDR2 SNEGSKA (reference sequence). As DNA, the CDR3 is TGCAGTGCTAGGGTTGTTGGGGGCGCGGGCATCTACGAGCAGTACTTC. This encodes CSARVVGGAGIYEQYF.

This chain joins TRBV7-9 and TRBJ1-2, with TRBD1 matching 9 bases. The CDR3 totals 15 residues. V lost 5 bases, J lost 0 bases, and 4 bases stayed unmatched. CDR1 is SEHNR, CDR2 FQNEAQ, per germline (reference sequence). CDR3 residues: CASSPGTGTNYGYTF. The DNA for the CDR3 is TGTGCCAGCAGCCCCGGGACAGGGACTAACTATGGCTACACCTTC.

This clonotype showed up just once. The chain is built from TRBV25-1 and TRBJ2-5; tentatively, D is TRBD1 (5 bases). V gave up 2 bases and J gave up 5 bases, with 18 bases separating them. Germline loops: CDR1 MGHDK, CDR2 SYGVNS. This CDR3 contains 16 residues. The CDR3 protein is CASSEARGRVGETQYF. The CDR3 DNA reads as TGTGCCAGCAGTGAAGCAAGGGGCAGGGTGGGGGAGACCCAGTACTTC.

The rearrangement joins TRBV29-1 to TRBJ1-1; possibly TRBD1 for D (5 bases). CDR3 length equals 14 residues. Germline CDR1 reads SQVTM; CDR2 reads ANQGSEA. Deletions cut 2 bases from V and 0 bases from J, with 10 bases between. The CDR3 loop is CSVETGPVNTEAFF. The CDR3 DNA is TGCAGCGTTGAAACGGGGCCGGTGAACACTGAAGCTTTCTTT.

The chain joins TRBV5-1 to TRBJ2-3, with 7 bases identical to TRBD1. The germline V gene encodes CDR1 SGHRS and CDR2 YFSETQ. V dropped 3 bases and J dropped 4; count of bases not matched to a gene: 8. The CDR3 spans 15 residues. The CDR3 sequence is CASSSQGLAADTQYF. The CDR3 DNA sequence: TGCGCCAGCAGCTCACAGGGGCTGGCCGCAGATACGCAGTATTTT.

The CDR3 nucleotides read TGTGCCAGCAGTGCAAATGGGCTGTCGGGGGATGAGCAGTTCTTC. Its translation: CASSANGLSGDEQFF. The V call is TRBV2, the J call TRBJ2-1; tentatively, D is TRBD2 (6 bases). Germline V CDR1 and CDR2: SNHLY, FYNNEI. This CDR3 is built from 15 residues. V lost 4 bases and J 8 bases, leaving 18 bases between the germline ends.

CDR3 DNA sequence: TGTGCCACCCCGGGACAGGGGGACACCATATATTTT. Its translation: CATPGQGDTIYF. The rearrangement links TRBV7-2 to TRBJ1-3; 11 bases map to TRBD1. CDR3 length: 12 residues. Germline CDR1 SGHTA, CDR2 FQGNSA. With 10 bases clipped from V and 8 bases from J, the junction kept 4 bases outside the gene matches.

The rearrangement joins TRBV29-1 to TRBJ1-2, with TRBD1 as a possible D gene (6 bases). V lost 7 bases and J lost 6, with 18 bases in between. The CDR3 has 13 residues. CDR1 and CDR2 from the germline V gene are SQVTM and ANQGSEA. This CDR3 is CSAHRGTTNGYTF. The CDR3 bases are TGCAGCGCCCATCGAGGGACAACGAATGGCTACACCTTC.

The CDR3 DNA follows: TGTGCCAGCAGTCTAGCCAGCGGGAGCTCCTACGAGCAGTACTTC. Translation: CASSLASGSSYEQYF. This chain connects TRBV7-2 to TRBJ2-7, with TRBD2 matching 8 bases. The germline V gene encodes CDR1 SGHTA and CDR2 FQGNSA. Trimming removed 6 bases from V and 0 bases from J; junction bases left unmatched: 7. CDR3 length: 15 amino acids.

The V gene is TRBV11-2, the J gene TRBJ2-5, with unresolved D. The CDR3 totals 11 residues. The germline V gene encodes CDR1 SGHAT and CDR2 FQNNGV. V lost 7 bases and J lost 1, with 4 bases in between. Here the CDR3 reads CASTAQETQYF. The DNA of the CDR3 is TGTGCCAGCACGGCCCAAGAGACCCAGTACTTC.

The V gene is TRBV2, the J gene TRBJ2-1; 9 nucleotides line up with TRBD2. This CDR3 has 17 amino acids. V lost 6 bases and J lost 0; bases outside the gene matches: 9. CDR1 and CDR2 (germline): SNHLY, FYNNEI. The CDR3 region is CASRGLAGRLSYNEQFF. The CDR3 region has the DNA TGTGCCAGCAGGGGCCTAGCGGGACGACTCTCCTACAATGAGCAGTTCTTC.

This clonotype came up once. The chain recombines TRBV2 with TRBJ1-5; D unresolved. The V gene lost 4 bases and the J gene lost 5 bases, with 9 bases spanning the gap. The CDR3 length is 13 residues. Germline loops: CDR1 SNHLY, CDR2 FYNNEI. As DNA, the CDR3 is TGTGCCAGCAGTGGTCTTGGAGATCAGCCCCAGCATTTT. Residues: CASSGLGDQPQHF.

This chain links TRBV6-2 or TRBV6-3 with TRBJ2-1; 7 bases are a match to TRBD2. V shed 0 bases and J 1 base; nucleotides not matched to a gene: 3. The germline CDR1 and CDR2 sequences are MNHEY and SVGEGT. The CDR3 runs to 16 residues. This CDR3 reads CASSYSAGVSYNEQFF. In DNA, the CDR3 is TGTGCCAGCAGTTACTCGGCGGGAGTTTCCTACAATGAGCAGTTCTTC.

The chain employs TRBV28 and TRBJ2-7; D possibly corresponds to TRBD2 (5 bases). This CDR3 region has 15 residues. V was trimmed by 2 bases and J by 0 bases, leaving 11 bases between them. The germline V gene has CDR1 MDHEN and CDR2 SYDVKM. CDR3 nucleotide sequence: TGTGCCAGCAGTTTAACGGGGTGGCCCTCCTACGAGCAGTACTTC. Translating it yields CASSLTGWPSYEQYF.

This clonotype was recorded once. The chain joins TRBV18 to TRBJ1-5, with a weak D call TRBD1 (6 bases). This CDR3 comprises 15 residues. V lost 3 bases and J 3 bases, leaving 12 bases between the germline ends. Germline V CDR1 and CDR2: KGHSH, LQKENI. The CDR3 here is CASSPGAQPNQPQHF. For the CDR3, the DNA is TGTGCCAGCTCACCGGGGGCACAGCCCAATCAGCCCCAGCATTTT. Based on the CDR3 plus reference TRBV18 and TRBJ1-5, the full variable domain is NAGVMQNPRHLVRRRGQEARLRCSPMKGHSHVYWYRQLPEEGLKFMVYLQKENIIDESGMPKERFSAEFPKEGPSILRIQQVVRGDSAAYFCASSPGAQPNQPQHFGDGTRLSIL.

The chain combines TRBV18 with TRBJ1-5, with 9 nucleotides matching TRBD1. The germline V gene has CDR1 KGHSH and CDR2 LQKENI. The CDR3 extends over 15 amino acids. After removal of 5 bases from V and 4 bases from J, the junction contained 6 bases not matched to a gene. The CDR3 sequence: CASSEYRGPNQPQHF. The CDR3 DNA reads as TGTGCCAGCTCAGAATACAGGGGGCCGAATCAGCCCCAGCATTTT.

The CDR3 loop is CATSGGARTEKLFF. CDR3 DNA: TGTGCCACCAGCGGGGGGGCGCGGACTGAAAAACTGTTTTTT. This chain links TRBV15 with TRBJ1-4; D is possibly TRBD1 (6 bases). Germline values: CDR1 LNHNV, CDR2 YYDKDF (reference sequence). V lost 5 bases and J 7 bases, leaving 14 bases between the germline ends. The CDR3 loop spans 14 amino acids.

This clonotype was observed a handful of times. The gene calls are TRBV6-5 and TRBJ2-2; perhaps TRBD1 as D (6 bases). With 6 bases removed from V and 5 bases from J, the gap between germline ends came to 16 bases. Germline CDR1 is MNHEY and CDR2 is SVGAGI. The CDR3 length is 15 residues. The CDR3 nucleotides are TGTGCCAGCAGGGCTGGGCAGGGGCGGACCGGGGAGCTGTTTTTT. It specifies CASRAGQGRTGELFF.

The chain is built from TRBV4-3 and TRBJ2-7; 13 bases fit TRBD2. The CDR3 covers 16 residues. Germline values: CDR1 LGHNA, CDR2 YSLEER. The trim removed 6 bases at V and 5 bases at J, leaving 10 bases unmatched. The CDR3: CASRLGLAGVGDEQYF. CDR3 in DNA: TGCGCCAGCAGACTCGGACTAGCGGGAGTCGGCGACGAGCAGTACTTC.

This rearrangement joins TRBV30 to TRBJ2-1, with TRBD2 identical over 9 bases. Germline V gene sequence: CDR1 GTSNPN, CDR2 SVGIG (reference sequence). The CDR3 contains 17 residues. V gave up 4 bases and J gave up 7 bases; unmatched junction bases: 17. CDR3 loop: CAWNILGRGGRGNEQFF. The CDR3 region has the DNA TGTGCCTGGAATATTTTAGGGCGGGGGGGCCGCGGGAATGAGCAGTTCTTC.

The V gene is TRBV7-9, the J gene TRBJ1-1, with D uncertain. The CDR3 loop spans 14 amino acids. The V gene lost 5 bases and the J gene lost 4 bases, with 14 bases spanning the gap. The V gene's germline CDR1 is SEHNR and CDR2 FQNEAQ (reference sequence). CDR3 sequence: CASSRRAEGTEAFF. The DNA for the CDR3 is TGTGCCAGCAGCCGTCGGGCCGAGGGCACTGAAGCTTTCTTT.

The chain has TRBV5-1 and TRBJ2-2; D is uncertain. Germline CDR1 SGHRS, CDR2 YFSETQ. V lost 5 bases to trimming and J lost 4 bases, with 6 bases between them. This CDR3 contains 12 residues. CDR3 amino acids: CASRHATGELFF. For the CDR3, the DNA is TGCGCCAGCAGGCATGCCACCGGGGAGCTGTTTTTT.